One and the same sample provided the 21 T cell receptor beta chains below, sequenced in a study of cytomegalovirus exposure and HLA in healthy donors. 60 Vbeta and 13 Jbeta primers were used in PCR. The repertoire was sequenced with immunoSEQ multiplex PCR; TCRdb's copy has only in-frame clones and lacks some. The data show approximately 73,000 clones, 75% seen once. Sequenced material: PBMCs. The source is a man in his sixties or seventies in good health and CMV-seronegative.

This clone was counted between two and nine times. The chain uses TRBV4-3 and TRBJ2-7, with 9 bases aligning to TRBD1. J was trimmed by 1 base and V by 6 bases; bases with no gene match: 4. Per the germline V gene, CDR1 is LGHNA and CDR2 is YSLEER. The CDR3 is 14 amino acids. The CDR3 coding sequence is TGCGCCAGCAGACCCGGGACAGGGTCCTACGAGCAGTACTTC. This translates into CASRPGTGSYEQYF.

The chain combines TRBV19 with TRBJ1-1; unclear D gene. Trimming cost V 2 bases and J 2 bases, with 6 bases left between them. Germline V gives CDR1 LNHDA, CDR2 SQIVND (reference sequence). The CDR3 runs to 13 residues. For the CDR3, the DNA is TGTGCCAGTAGTATACACAGCAACACTGAAGCTTTCTTT. Protein product: CASSIHSNTEAFF. The variable domain in full, with the rest retrieved from reference TRBV19 and TRBJ1-1, is DGGITQSPKYLFRKEGQNVTLSCEQNLNHDAMYWYRQDPGQGLRLIYYSQIVNDFQKGDIAEGYSVSREKKESFPLTVTSAQKNPTAFYLCASSIHSNTEAFFGQGTRLTVV.

The chain recombines TRBV6-5 with TRBJ2-3, with TRBD1 matching over 8 bases. The ends lost 4 bases at V and 4 bases at J; junction bases unmatched: 7. This CDR3 contains 15 residues. CDR1 and CDR2 (germline): MNHEY, SVGAGI. CDR3 loop: CASSSQGQGADTQYF. The CDR3 DNA sequence: TGTGCCAGCAGTTCCCAAGGACAGGGCGCAGATACGCAGTATTTT.

The J gene is TRBJ1-4, the V gene TRBV7-2; D unclear. This CDR3 is 14 amino acids long. Trimming removed 6 bases from V and 2 bases from J, with 10 bases in between. Germline V gene data show CDR1 as SGHTA and CDR2 as FQGNSA. CDR3 sequence: CASRKEETNEKLFF. CDR3 nucleotides: TGTGCCAGCAGGAAGGAGGAGACTAATGAAAAACTGTTTTTT.

The CDR3 region has the DNA TGTGCCAGTACCCCGGGACAGACTAGCTATGGCTACACCTTC. It specifies CASTPGQTSYGYTF. This chain uses TRBV28 with TRBJ1-2, with 7 bases aligning to TRBD1. Germline V lookup: CDR1 MDHEN, CDR2 SYDVKM. CDR3 length: 14 residues. Trimming at V came to 9 bases and at J to 4 bases, leaving 11 bases not matched to a gene.

V usage is TRBV18 and J usage is TRBJ1-1; D might be TRBD1 (6 bases). This CDR3 comprises 14 residues. Trimming left V 2 bases short and J 4 bases short, with 11 bases between. Germline CDR1 KGHSH, CDR2 LQKENI. DNA of the CDR3: TGTGCCAGCTCACCAGGGGGGGGCGGCACTGAAGCTTTCTTT. It is translated as CASSPGGGGTEAFF.

CDR3 nucleotides: TGTGCCAGCAGTGAAGCAGGTGGGGTTTGGACACGGGATGGCTACACCTTC. Translating it yields CASSEAGGVWTRDGYTF. This chain links TRBV6-1 with TRBJ1-2; D perhaps matches TRBD1 (5 bases). V was pared by 0 bases and J by 6 bases, with 20 bases between. The CDR3 extends over 17 amino acids. Germline assignment: CDR1 MNHNS and CDR2 SASEGT.

CDR3 in DNA: TGCGCCAGCAGCTTGGACCCGGGAACCGGGGAGCTGTTTTTT. It translates to CASSLDPGTGELFF. The chain joins TRBV5-1 to TRBJ2-2; TRBD2 is a possible D gene (5 bases). V was clipped by 0 bases and J by 5 bases, with 8 bases between them. The length of the CDR3 is 14 residues. The germline gives CDR1 SGHRS, CDR2 YFSETQ.

This clone has just one count. The chain recombines TRBV2 with TRBJ2-7, with TRBD1 matching 9 bases. Per germline, CDR1 SNHLY and CDR2 FYNNEI. V gave up 10 bases and J gave up 6 bases; unmatched junction bases: 13. The CDR3 length is 14 residues. The CDR3 reads CANSPILTGGEQYF. For the CDR3, the DNA is TGTGCCAACTCTCCCATTTTGACAGGGGGCGAGCAGTACTTC.

The chain has TRBV19 and TRBJ2-7, with 13 bases that match TRBD2. V gave up 5 bases and J gave up 5 bases; unmatched junction bases: 6. This CDR3 is built from 15 residues. Germline CDR1 and CDR2: LNHDA and SQIVND (reference sequence). The CDR3 DNA reads TGTGCCAGTAGTTCCCGGACTAGCGGGAGTAACGAGCAGTACTTC. Its protein product is CASSSRTSGSNEQYF.

Notes on this clone: One end of the junction does not line up with germline, which may come from a read error. The V and J genes are TRBV7-9 and TRBJ2-7; D ambiguous. Per the germline V gene, CDR1 is SEHNR and CDR2 is FQNEAQ (reference sequence). There are 14 residues in the CDR3. CDR3 in amino acids: CSSSFPGSHYEQYF. CDR3 coding DNA: TGTTCCAGCAGCTTCCCAGGCTCCCACTACGAGCAGTACTTC.

The chain employs TRBV4-1 and TRBJ2-1; TRBD1 aligns across 9 bases. The CDR3 runs 17 residues. Unmatched junction bases numbered 6, after V lost 2 bases and J lost 1 base. In germline, CDR1 is MGHRA, CDR2 YSYEKL. The CDR3 loop is CASSQMGTGSSYNEQFF. As DNA, the CDR3 is TGCGCCAGCAGCCAAATGGGGACAGGGTCTTCCTACAATGAGCAGTTCTTC.

The V call is TRBV7-8, the J call TRBJ2-7; D is perhaps TRBD1 (6 bases). CDR1 and CDR2 from the germline V gene are SGHVS and FQNEAQ. The CDR3 is made up of 13 amino acids. V was shortened by 7 bases and J by 6 bases, with 16 bases between the two germline ends. Written as DNA, the CDR3 is TGTGCCAGCACCAGTTACAGGGTATCCGAGCAGTACTTC. It yields the protein CASTSYRVSEQYF.

The chain uses TRBV7-9 and TRBJ1-2, with a possible D match to TRBD1 (5 bases). V dropped 1 base and J dropped 8 bases, with 14 bases sitting between them. Germline values: CDR1 SEHNR, CDR2 FQNEAQ (reference sequence). This CDR3 region has 14 residues. The CDR3 region has the DNA TGTGCCAGCAGCTTAGTGACAGACCCTTGGGGCTACACCTTC. It yields the protein CASSLVTDPWGYTF.

This sequence joins TRBV5-1 and TRBJ2-4; a possible D gene is TRBD1 (5 bases). Germline CDR1 reads SGHRS; CDR2 reads YFSETQ. The CDR3 consists of 15 residues. V lost 2 bases, J lost 6 bases, and 15 bases lay in between. CDR3 DNA: TGCGCCAGCAGCTTTGGTGGCAGGGTTGGAAACATTCAGTACTTC. Amino acid sequence: CASSFGGRVGNIQYF. Full variable domain (missing parts from reference TRBV5-1 and TRBJ2-4): KAGVTQTPRYLIKTRGQQVTLSCSPISGHRSVSWYQQTPGQGLQFLFEYFSETQRNKGNFPGRFSGRQFSNSRSEMNVSTLELGDSALYLCASSFGGRVGNIQYFGAGTRLSVL.

This chain uses TRBV6-1 with TRBJ2-7; no firm D call. V lost 6 bases, J lost 6 bases, and 12 bases lay in between. The CDR3 covers 12 residues. CDR1 and CDR2 (germline): MNHNS, SASEGT. The DNA of the CDR3 is TGTGCCAGCAGAACGGTCCTCTCCGAGCAGTACTTC. Encoded protein: CASRTVLSEQYF.

V gene TRBV21-1 combines with J gene TRBJ2-7; TRBD2, the table's D call, was not compared with the DNA. TRBV21-1 is recorded as a pseudogene. This CDR3 spans 15 amino acids. The CDR3 nucleotides read TGTGCCAGCAGCTTACCTCGCCTAAGCTCCTACGAGCAGTACTTC. Its translation is CASSLPRLSSYEQYF.

This sequence joins TRBV6-6 and TRBJ2-7; 10 positions match TRBD2. Losses at the gene ends were 3 bases for V and 7 bases for J; bases not matched to a gene: 9. The CDR3 is made up of 15 amino acids. In germline, CDR1 is MNHNY, CDR2 SVGAGI (reference sequence). The CDR3 loop is CASSYGLAGVGEQYF. Written as DNA, the CDR3 is TGTGCCAGCAGTTATGGTCTAGCGGGAGTAGGTGAGCAGTACTTC.

Notes on this clone: Sequence at one end of the junction differs from germline and may be a read error. Other DNA sequences in the sample encode the same CDR3. The rearrangement links TRBV9 to TRBJ1-2; D is undetermined. The CDR3 is 16 amino acids. Germline assignment: CDR1 SGDLS and CDR2 YYNGEE. CDR3 sequence: CASSPQMMVANYGYTF. The CDR3, as DNA: TGTGCCAGCAGCCCCCAAATGATGGTAGCTAACTATGGTTACACCTTC.

The chain has TRBV5-5 and TRBJ2-7; the D gene is possibly TRBD2 (5 bases). V was pared by 4 bases and J by 2 bases, with 16 bases between. The germline V gene encodes CDR1 SGHKS and CDR2 YYEKEE (reference sequence). CDR3 length: 15 residues. The CDR3 coding sequence is TGTGCCAGCAGCCCCGGACTCATGGTTCCCTACGAGCAGTACTTC. This translates into CASSPGLMVPYEQYF.

This clone came up once. The chain recombines TRBV19 with TRBJ1-2, with 11 positions matching TRBD1. The germline CDR1 and CDR2 sequences are LNHDA and SQIVND (reference sequence). The CDR3 contains 15 residues. The junction had 8 bases not matched to a gene; V was cut back by 11 bases and J by 0 bases. CDR3 in amino acids: CASRTGGASNYGYTF. For the CDR3, the DNA is TGTGCCTCAAGGACAGGGGGCGCGTCTAACTATGGCTACACCTTC.